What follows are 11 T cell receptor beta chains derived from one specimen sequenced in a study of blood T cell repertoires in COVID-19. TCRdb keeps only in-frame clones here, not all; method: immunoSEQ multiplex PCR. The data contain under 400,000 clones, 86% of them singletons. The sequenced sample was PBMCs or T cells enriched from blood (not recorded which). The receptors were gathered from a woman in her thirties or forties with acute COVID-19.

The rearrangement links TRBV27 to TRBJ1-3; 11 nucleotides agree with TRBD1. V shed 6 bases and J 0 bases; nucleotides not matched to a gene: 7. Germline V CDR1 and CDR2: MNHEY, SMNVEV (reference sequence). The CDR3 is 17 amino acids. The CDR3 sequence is CASRRTGGPVSGNTIYF. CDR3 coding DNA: TGTGCCAGCAGGCGGACAGGGGGCCCTGTCTCTGGAAACACCATATATTTT.

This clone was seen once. The CDR3: CASSPGDVNSPLHF. CDR3 bases: TGTGCCAGCAGTCCGGGGGACGTGAATTCACCCCTCCACTTT. The rearrangement links TRBV28 to TRBJ1-6; D is perhaps TRBD1 (5 bases). The V gene's germline CDR1 is MDHEN and CDR2 SYDVKM. Trimming took off 5 bases at V and 7 bases at J, with 12 bases between the two ends. The CDR3 contains 14 residues.

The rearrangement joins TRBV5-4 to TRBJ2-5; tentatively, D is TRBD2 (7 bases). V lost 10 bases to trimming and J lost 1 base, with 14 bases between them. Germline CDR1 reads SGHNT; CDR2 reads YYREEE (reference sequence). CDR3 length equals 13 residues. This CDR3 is CAGGAGSQETQYF. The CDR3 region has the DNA TGTGCCGGGGGGGCAGGGTCCCAAGAGACCCAGTACTTC.

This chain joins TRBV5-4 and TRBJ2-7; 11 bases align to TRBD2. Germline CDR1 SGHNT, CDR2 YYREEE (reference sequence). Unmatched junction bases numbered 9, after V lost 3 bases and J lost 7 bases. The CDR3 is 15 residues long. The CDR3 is CASSSRLAGMGEQYF. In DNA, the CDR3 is TGTGCCAGCAGCTCCCGACTAGCGGGAATGGGGGAGCAGTACTTC.

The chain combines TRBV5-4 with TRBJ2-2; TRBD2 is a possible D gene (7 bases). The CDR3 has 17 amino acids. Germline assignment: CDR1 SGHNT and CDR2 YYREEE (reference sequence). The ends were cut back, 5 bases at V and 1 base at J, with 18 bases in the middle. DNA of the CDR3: TGTGCCAGCAGTACGGGGGGCCGGCTGGTGAACACCGGGGAGCTGTTTTTT. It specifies CASSTGGRLVNTGELFF.

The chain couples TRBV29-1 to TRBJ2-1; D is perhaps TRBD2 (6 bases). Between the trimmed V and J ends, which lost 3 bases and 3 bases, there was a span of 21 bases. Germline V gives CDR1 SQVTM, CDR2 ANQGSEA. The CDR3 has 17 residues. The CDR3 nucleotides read TGCAGCGTTGAGGGACTGCCGGGACGAGCGGACTACAATGAGCAGTTCTTC. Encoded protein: CSVEGLPGRADYNEQFF.

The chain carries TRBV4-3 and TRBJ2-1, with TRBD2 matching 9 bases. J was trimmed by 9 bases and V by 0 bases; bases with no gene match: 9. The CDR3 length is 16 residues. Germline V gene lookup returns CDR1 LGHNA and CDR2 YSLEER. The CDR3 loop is CASSQDFAGGFSEQFF. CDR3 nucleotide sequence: TGCGCCAGCAGCCAAGATTTCGCGGGGGGGTTCAGTGAGCAGTTCTTC.

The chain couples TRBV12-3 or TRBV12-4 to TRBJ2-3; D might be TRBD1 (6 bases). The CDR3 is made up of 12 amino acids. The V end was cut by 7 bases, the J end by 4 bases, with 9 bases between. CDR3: CASTQGPDTQYF. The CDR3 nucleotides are TGTGCCAGCACGCAGGGGCCAGATACGCAGTATTTT.

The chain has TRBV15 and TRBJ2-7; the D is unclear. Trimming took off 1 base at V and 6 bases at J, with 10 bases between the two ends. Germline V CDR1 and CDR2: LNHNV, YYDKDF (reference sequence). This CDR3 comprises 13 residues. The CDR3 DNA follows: TGTGCCACCAGCAGAGTAGAGTCCGGCGAGCAGTACTTC. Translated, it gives CATSRVESGEQYF.

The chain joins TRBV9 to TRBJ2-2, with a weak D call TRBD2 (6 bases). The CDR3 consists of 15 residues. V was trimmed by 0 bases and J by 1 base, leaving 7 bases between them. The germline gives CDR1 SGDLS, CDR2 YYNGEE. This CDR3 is CASSVVAENTGELFF. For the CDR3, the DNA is TGTGCCAGCAGCGTAGTAGCGGAGAACACCGGGGAGCTGTTTTTT.

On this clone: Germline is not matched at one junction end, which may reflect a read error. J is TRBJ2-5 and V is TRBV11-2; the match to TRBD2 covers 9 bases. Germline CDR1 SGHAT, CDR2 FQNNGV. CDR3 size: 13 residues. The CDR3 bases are TGTGCCAGCAGCCTAACAAGCGGGGGGACCGTCGACTTC. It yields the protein CASSLTSGGTVDF.